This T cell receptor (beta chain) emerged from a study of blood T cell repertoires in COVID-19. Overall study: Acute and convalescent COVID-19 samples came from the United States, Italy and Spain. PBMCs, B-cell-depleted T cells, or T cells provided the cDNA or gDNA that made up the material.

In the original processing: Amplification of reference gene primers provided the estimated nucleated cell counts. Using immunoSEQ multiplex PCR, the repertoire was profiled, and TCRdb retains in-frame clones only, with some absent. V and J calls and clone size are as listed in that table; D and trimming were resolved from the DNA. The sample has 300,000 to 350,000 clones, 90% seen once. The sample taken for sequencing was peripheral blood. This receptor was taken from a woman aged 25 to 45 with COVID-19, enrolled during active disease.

This chain's CDR3 is CASSTPGQGHEKLFF. The CDR3 DNA follows: TGTGCCAGCAGCACACCGGGACAGGGACATGAAAAACTGTTTTTT. The chain is built from TRBV9 and TRBJ1-4; 9 bases align to TRBD1. Germline CDR1 and CDR2: SGDLS and YYNGEE. The CDR3 has 15 amino acids. Trimming cost V 4 bases and J 6 bases; bases outside gene matches: 7.